Here is one T cell receptor (beta chain) with its context. What antigen it recognizes has not been identified. No much larger clone is present one base from it, and per-base qualities are unavailable. Trimmed from V: 4 bases; trimmed from J: 2 bases; junction bases lacking a gene match: 4. Spanning cysteine to phenylalanine, the CDR3 consists of 14 amino acids. Just the 42-base CDR3 DNA is kept, in frame starting at base 1. As encoded in the germline V gene (reference sequence), CDR1 is SGHNT while CDR2 is YYREEE. This sample is drawn from a study of tumor-infiltrating lymphocytes in localized non-small cell lung cancer (dated by TCRdb to the early 2020s). Background on the whole study: The cohort covered several histologies, both smokers and never-smokers, and patients whose samples were collected after neoadjuvant chemotherapy. Each patient contributed resected tumor tissue and uninvolved lung tissue from the same patient, described as non-adjacent to the tumor. The paired tumor versus uninvolved lung comparison of immunoSEQ T-cell fraction included roughly 54 patients. TCR sequencing was one of several integrated assays, alongside flow cytometry, multiplex immunofluorescence, RNA-seq, exome sequencing and proteomics, applied to the same patients. In total, the ICON cohort consisted of 150 surgical patients with localized non-small cell lung cancer who had their tumors resected.

The immunoSEQ assay used for TCR sequencing gave the T-cell fraction in both tumor and uninvolved lung tissue. As for the original processing: To analyze survival, patients were divided into a high T-cell fraction group (upper tertile) and a low T-cell fraction group (lower two tertiles), and the two groups were compared using a log-rank test. A signed-rank test was used to test differences in T-cell fraction between paired tumor and uninvolved lung samples. In its TCRdb copy, this immuneACCESS table keeps in-frame sequences only and misses some clones. Where compared with another copy, unresolved V genes explain less than half of these, and the others have no known cause. The V and J calls and the clone size are those of that table, but D and trimming were determined from the DNA. The sample table shows tens of thousands of clones, and roughly three quarters are seen once. The top ten clonotypes cover under 4% of the sample.

General study outcomes and caveats: Different pieces of the same tissue were used for different assays, so technical variation could not be separated from intratumor heterogeneity. Because assay coverage varied across patients depending on available tissue quantity, TCR sequencing was performed for only a subset of the cohort. Recurrence-free survival showed no association with tumor T-cell fraction from TCR sequencing (p = 0.61). Consistent with immunofluorescence CD3 counts, TCRbeta sequencing supported greater T cell infiltration in tumors than in uninvolved lung tissue. TCR-derived T-cell fraction did not differ between the flow cytometry-defined immunotypes IM1 (good prognosis) and IM2 (poor prognosis).

ICON enrollment began in the first half of 2016, and the last patient was enrolled in September 2018. From a subcohort of about 70 patients, fresh tumor and matched uninvolved tissue were collected for in-depth immune analyses, including TCR sequencing. DNA isolated from bulk tissue, without cell sorting, was used for TCR sequencing. This sequence was found in a human donor with non-small cell lung cancer. The sequencing sample was made of lung tumor tissue. The chain links TRBV5-4 with TRBJ2-5; 8 middle bases align to TRBD1. The nucleotide sequence reads TGTGCCAGCAGCCAAAGGACAGGGCAAGAGACCCAGTACTTC. The encoded protein is CASSQRTGQETQYF.